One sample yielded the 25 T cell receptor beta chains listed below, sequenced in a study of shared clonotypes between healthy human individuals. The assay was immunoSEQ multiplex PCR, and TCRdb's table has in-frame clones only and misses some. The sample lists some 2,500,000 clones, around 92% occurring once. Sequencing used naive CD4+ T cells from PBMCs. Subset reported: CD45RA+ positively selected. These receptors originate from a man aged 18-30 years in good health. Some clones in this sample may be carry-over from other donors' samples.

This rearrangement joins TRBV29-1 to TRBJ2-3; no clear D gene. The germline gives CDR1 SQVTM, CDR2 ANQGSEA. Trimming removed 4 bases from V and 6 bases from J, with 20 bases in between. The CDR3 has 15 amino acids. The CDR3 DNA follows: TGCAGCGTTGCCCGAGACCCGAATGCGGCGGATACGCAGTATTTT. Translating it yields CSVARDPNAADTQYF.

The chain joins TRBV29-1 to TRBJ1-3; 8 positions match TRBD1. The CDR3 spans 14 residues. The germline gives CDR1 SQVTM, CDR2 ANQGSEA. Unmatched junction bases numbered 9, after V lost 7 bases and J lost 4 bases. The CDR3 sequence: CSAADRVGGNTIYF. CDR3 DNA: TGCAGCGCCGCGGACAGGGTAGGAGGAAACACCATATATTTT.

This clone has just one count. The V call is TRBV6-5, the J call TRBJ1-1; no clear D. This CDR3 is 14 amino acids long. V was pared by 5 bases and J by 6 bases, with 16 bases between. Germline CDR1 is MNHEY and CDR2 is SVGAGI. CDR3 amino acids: CASSGRTDSSEAFF. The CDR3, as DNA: TGTGCCAGCAGTGGGCGGACGGATAGCTCTGAAGCTTTCTTT.

The CDR3 loop reads CASSPDRSNTGELFF. The CDR3 nucleotides are TGTGCCAGCAGCCCCGACAGGAGTAACACCGGGGAGCTGTTTTTT. The chain recombines TRBV5-4 with TRBJ2-2; a possible D gene is TRBD1 (6 bases). CDR3 length equals 15 residues. Per germline, CDR1 SGHNT and CDR2 YYREEE (reference sequence). V was shortened by 4 bases and J by 2 bases, with 12 bases between the two germline ends. Looking up the rest from reference TRBV5-4 and TRBJ2-2 gives the full variable domain: ETGVTQSPTHLIKTRGQQVTLRCSSQSGHNTVSWYQQALGQGPQFIFQYYREEENGRGNFPPRFSGLQFPNYSSELNVNALELDDSALYLCASSPDRSNTGELFFGEGSRLTVL.

Here the CDR3 DNA reads TGTGCCAGCTCACCACCAGGACTAGGGGGCAATGAGCAGTTCTTC. Its protein product is CASSPPGLGGNEQFF. The rearrangement joins TRBV18 to TRBJ2-1, with D tentatively TRBD2 (7 bases). Per the germline V gene, CDR1 is KGHSH and CDR2 is LQKENI. This CDR3 comprises 15 residues. The germline V and J ends were trimmed by 0 bases and 6 bases, with 12 bases remaining between them.

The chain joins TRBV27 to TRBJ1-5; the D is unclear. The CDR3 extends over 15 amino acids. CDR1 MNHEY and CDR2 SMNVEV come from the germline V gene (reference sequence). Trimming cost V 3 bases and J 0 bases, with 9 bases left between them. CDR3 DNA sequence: TGTGCCAGCAGTTTTTCCGGGAATAGCAATCAGCCCCAGCATTTT. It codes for CASSFSGNSNQPQHF.

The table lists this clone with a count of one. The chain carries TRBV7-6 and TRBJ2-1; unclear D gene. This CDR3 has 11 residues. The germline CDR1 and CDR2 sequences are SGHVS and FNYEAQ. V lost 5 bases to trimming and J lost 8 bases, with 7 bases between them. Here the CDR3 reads CASSIGDEQFF. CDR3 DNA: TGTGCCAGCAGCATAGGAGATGAGCAGTTCTTC.

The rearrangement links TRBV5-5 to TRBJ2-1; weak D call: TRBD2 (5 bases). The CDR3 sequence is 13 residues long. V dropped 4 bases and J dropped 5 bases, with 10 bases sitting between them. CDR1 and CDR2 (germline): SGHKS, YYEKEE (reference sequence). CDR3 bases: TGTGCCAGCAGCGCCGCCGGGAACAATGAGCAGTTCTTC. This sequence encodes CASSAAGNNEQFF. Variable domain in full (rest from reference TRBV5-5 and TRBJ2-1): DAGVTQSPTHLIKTRGQQVTLRCSPISGHKSVSWYQQVLGQGPQFIFQYYEKEERGRGNFPDRFSARQFPNYSSELNVNALLLGDSALYLCASSAAGNNEQFFGPGTRLTVL.

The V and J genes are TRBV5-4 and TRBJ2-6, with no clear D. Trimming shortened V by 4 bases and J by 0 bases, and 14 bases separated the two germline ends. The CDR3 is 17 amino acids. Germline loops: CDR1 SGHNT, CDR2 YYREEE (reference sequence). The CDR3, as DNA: TGTGCCAGCAGCCAACCTTTAGGACCCTCTGGGGCCAACGTCCTGACTTTC. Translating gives CASSQPLGPSGANVLTF. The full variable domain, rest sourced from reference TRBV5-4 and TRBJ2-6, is ETGVTQSPTHLIKTRGQQVTLRCSSQSGHNTVSWYQQALGQGPQFIFQYYREEENGRGNFPPRFSGLQFPNYSSELNVNALELDDSALYLCASSQPLGPSGANVLTFGAGSRLTVL.

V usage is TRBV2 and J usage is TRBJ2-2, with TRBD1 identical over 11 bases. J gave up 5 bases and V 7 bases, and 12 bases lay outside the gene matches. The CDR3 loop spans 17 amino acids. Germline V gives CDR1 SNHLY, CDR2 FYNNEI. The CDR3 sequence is CASTTGTGGVGTGELFF. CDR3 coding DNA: TGTGCCAGCACTACCGGGACAGGGGGTGTAGGGACCGGGGAGCTGTTTTTT.

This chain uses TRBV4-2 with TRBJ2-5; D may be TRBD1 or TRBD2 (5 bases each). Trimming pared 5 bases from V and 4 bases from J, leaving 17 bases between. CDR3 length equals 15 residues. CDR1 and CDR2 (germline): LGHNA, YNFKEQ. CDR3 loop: CASSSGPHRGETQYF. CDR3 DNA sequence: TGTGCCAGCAGCTCGGGACCTCACCGAGGAGAGACCCAGTACTTC.

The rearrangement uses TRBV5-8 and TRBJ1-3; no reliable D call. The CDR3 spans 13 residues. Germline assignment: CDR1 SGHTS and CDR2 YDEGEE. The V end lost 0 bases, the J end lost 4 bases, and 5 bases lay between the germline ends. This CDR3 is CASSLVDGNTIYF. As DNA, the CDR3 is TGTGCCAGCAGCTTGGTGGACGGAAACACCATATATTTT.

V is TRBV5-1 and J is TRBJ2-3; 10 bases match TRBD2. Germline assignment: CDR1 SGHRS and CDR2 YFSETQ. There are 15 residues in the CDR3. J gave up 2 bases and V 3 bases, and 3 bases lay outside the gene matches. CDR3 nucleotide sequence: TGCGCCAGCAGCTCTAGCGGGGGACACACAGATACGCAGTATTTT. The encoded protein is CASSSSGGHTDTQYF.

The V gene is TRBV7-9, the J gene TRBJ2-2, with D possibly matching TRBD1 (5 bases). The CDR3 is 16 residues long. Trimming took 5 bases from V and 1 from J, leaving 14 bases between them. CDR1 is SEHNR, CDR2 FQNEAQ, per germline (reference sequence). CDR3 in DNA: TGTGCCAGCAGCGACGGGTGGGGCAGGAACACCGGGGAGCTGTTTTTT. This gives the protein CASSDGWGRNTGELFF.

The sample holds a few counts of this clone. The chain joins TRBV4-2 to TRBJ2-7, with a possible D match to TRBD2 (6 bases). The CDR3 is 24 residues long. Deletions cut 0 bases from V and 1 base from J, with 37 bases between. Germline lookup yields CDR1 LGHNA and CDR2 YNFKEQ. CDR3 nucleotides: TGTGCCAGCAGCCAAGATTCCGAATTCTTTTTTTCCCCCCGTTCGGGAGTAGGATCCTACGAGCAGTACTTC. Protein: CASSQDSEFFFSPRSGVGSYEQYF.

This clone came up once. CDR3 DNA: TGTGCCAGCAGTGTGAAACAGTATAATTCACCCCTCCACTTT. It encodes CASSVKQYNSPLHF. The chain couples TRBV25-1 to TRBJ1-6; D is unresolved. Germline CDR1 and CDR2: MGHDK and SYGVNS. CDR3 length: 14 residues. Trimming left V 4 bases short and J 4 bases short, with 8 bases between.

CDR3 bases: TGTGCCAGCAGCTTAGGGGACAAAGGACCCCGCACAGATACGCAGTATTTT. Its protein product is CASSLGDKGPRTDTQYF. This chain connects TRBV7-9 to TRBJ2-3; tentatively, D is TRBD1 (6 bases). The germline CDR1 and CDR2 sequences are SEHNR and FQNEAQ (reference sequence). The CDR3 covers 17 residues. Trimming shortened V by 1 base and J by 1 base, and 15 bases separated the two germline ends.

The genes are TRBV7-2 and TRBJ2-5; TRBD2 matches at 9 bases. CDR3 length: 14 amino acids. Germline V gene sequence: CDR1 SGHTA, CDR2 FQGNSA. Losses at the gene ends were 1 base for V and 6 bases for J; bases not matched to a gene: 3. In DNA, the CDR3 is TGTGCCAGCAGCTTAGGGCTAGCGGGACAGACCCAGTACTTC. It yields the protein CASSLGLAGQTQYF.

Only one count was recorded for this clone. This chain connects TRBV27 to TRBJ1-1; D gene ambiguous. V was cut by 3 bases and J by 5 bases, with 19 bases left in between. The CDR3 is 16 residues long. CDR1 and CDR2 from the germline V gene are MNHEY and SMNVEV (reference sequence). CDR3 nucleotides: TGTGCCAGCAGTTTGGGTGGAGGGCGGCGTTCGACTGAAGCTTTCTTT. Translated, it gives CASSLGGGRRSTEAFF.

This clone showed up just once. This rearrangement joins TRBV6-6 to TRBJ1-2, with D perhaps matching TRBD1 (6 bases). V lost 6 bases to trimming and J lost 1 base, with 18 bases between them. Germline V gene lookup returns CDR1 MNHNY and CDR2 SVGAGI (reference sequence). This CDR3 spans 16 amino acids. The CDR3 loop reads CASRPGGGTLNYGYTF. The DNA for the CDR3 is TGTGCCAGCAGACCGGGGGGGGGCACCCTTAACTATGGCTACACCTTC.

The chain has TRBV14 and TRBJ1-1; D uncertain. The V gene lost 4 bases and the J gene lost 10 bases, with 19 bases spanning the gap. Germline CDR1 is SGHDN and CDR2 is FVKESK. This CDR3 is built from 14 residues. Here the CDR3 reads CASSPPGRRFGAFF. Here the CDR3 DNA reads TGTGCCAGCAGCCCACCCGGGAGGCGGTTCGGAGCTTTCTTT.

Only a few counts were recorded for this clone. The CDR3 nucleotides read TGCGCCAGCAGCTTGGTGGGACAGGGAATACATGGCTACACCTTC. It is translated as CASSLVGQGIHGYTF. V and J are TRBV5-1 and TRBJ1-2; 9 bases are shared with TRBD1. Looked up from germline, CDR1 is SGHRS and CDR2 is YFSETQ. The CDR3 is 15 amino acids. V lost 0 bases and J lost 6; bases outside the gene matches: 6.

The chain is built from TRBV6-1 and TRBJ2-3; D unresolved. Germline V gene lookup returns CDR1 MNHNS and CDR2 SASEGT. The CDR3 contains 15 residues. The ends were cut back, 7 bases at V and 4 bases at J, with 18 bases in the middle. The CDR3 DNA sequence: TGTGCCAGCATTACTCATCCCTCCGAAGCAGATACGCAGTATTTT. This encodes CASITHPSEADTQYF.

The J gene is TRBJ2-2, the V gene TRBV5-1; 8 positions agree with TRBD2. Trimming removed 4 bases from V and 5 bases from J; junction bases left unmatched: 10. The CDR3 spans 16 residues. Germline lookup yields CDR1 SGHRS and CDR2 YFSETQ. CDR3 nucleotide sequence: TGCGCCAGCAGCCGCGGGGGGAGGGCCGAGACCGGGGAGCTGTTTTTT. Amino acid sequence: CASSRGGRAETGELFF.

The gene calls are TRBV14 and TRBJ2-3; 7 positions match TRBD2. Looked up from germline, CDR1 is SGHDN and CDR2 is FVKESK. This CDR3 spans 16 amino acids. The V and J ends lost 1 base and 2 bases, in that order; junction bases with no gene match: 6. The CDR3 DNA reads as TGTGCCAGCAGCCAAGGTGTGGCGGGGGTCACAGATACGCAGTATTTT. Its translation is CASSQGVAGVTDTQYF.